The present T cell receptor (beta chain) was sequenced within a study of Ad26.COV2.S vaccination and SARS-CoV-2 variants. Study-level findings and limits: Substantial breadth was reportedly displayed by spike-specific CD8+ and CD4+ T cell responses after vaccination. While placebo recipients had lower spike-specific TCR breadth, vaccine recipients had more.

The treatment is: around 19 received Ad26.COV2.S at low or high dose, single or two shots; about 5 received placebo; per-sample allocation not given. Material that was analyzed had been drawn on day 63 after the first vaccine or placebo injection. As to this clone: What it binds is unknown.

The V end lost 0 bases, the J end lost 4 bases, and 15 bases lay between the germline ends. Germline-derived CDR1 and CDR2 are MGHRA and YSYEKL. The CDR3 has 16 residues. Method: immunoSEQ multiplex PCR; TCRdb's copy keeps in-frame clones and lacks some. This table holds 400,000 to 500,000 clones, 88% found once. This sequence joins TRBV4-1 and TRBJ1-2, with D possibly being TRBD1 (5 bases). This TCR came from a person between 18 and 60 years old who received the Ad26.COV2.S COVID-19 vaccine or a placebo. The sample was peripheral blood, taken in a trial of Ad26.COV2.S vaccine versus placebo. The CDR3 loop reads CASSQDGDGIFYGYTF. In nucleotides, the CDR3 is TGCGCCAGCAGCCAAGATGGGGACGGCATTTTCTATGGCTACACCTTC.